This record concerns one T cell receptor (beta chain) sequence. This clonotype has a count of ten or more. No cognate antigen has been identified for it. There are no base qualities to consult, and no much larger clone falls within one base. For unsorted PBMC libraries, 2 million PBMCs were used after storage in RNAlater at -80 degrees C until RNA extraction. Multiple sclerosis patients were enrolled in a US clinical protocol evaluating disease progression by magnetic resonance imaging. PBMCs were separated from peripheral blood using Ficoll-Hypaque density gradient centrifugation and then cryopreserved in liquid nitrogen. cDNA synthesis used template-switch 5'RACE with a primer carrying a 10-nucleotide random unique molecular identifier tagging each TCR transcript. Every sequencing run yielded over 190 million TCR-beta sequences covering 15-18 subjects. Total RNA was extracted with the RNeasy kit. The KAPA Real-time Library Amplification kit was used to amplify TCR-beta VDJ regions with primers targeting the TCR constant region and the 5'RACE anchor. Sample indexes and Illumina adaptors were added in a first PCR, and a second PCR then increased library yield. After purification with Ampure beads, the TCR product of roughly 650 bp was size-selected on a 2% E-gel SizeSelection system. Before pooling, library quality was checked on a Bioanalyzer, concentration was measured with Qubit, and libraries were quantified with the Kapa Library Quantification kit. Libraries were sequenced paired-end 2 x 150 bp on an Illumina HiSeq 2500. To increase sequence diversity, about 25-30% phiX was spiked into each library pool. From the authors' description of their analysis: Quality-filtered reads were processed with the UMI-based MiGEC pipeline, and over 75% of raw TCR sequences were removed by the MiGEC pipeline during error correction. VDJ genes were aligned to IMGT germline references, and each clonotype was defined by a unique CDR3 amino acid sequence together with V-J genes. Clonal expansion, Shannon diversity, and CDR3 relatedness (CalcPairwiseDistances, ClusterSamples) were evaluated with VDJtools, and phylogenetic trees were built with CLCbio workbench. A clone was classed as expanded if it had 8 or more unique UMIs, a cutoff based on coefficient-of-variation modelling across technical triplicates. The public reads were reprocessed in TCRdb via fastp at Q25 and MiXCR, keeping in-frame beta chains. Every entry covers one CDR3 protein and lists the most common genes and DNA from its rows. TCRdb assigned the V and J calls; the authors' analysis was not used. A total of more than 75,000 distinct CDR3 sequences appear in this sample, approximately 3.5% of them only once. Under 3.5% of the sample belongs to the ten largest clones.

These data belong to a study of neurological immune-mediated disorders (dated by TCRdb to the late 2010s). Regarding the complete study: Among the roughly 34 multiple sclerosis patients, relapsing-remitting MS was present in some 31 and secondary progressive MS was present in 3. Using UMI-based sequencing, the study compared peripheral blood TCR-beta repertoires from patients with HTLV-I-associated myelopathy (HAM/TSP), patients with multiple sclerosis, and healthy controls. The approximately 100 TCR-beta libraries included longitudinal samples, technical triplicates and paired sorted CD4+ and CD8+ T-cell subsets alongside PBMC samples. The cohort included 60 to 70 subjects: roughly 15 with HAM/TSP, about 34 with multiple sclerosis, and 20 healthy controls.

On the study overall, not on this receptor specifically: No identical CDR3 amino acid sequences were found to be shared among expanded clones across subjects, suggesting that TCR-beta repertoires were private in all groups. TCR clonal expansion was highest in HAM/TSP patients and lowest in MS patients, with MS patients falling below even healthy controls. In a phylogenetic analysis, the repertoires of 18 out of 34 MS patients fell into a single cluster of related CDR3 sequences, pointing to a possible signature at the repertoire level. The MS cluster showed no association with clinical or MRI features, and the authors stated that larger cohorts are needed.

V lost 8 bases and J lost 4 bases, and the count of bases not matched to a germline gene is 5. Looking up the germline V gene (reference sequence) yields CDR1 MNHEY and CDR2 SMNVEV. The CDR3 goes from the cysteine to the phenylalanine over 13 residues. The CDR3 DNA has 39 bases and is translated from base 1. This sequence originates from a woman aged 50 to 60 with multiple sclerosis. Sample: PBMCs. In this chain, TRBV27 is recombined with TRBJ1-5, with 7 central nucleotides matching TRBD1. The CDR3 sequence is CASGTGVNQPQHF. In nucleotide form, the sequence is TGTGCCAGCGGAACAGGGGTAAATCAGCCCCAGCATTTT.